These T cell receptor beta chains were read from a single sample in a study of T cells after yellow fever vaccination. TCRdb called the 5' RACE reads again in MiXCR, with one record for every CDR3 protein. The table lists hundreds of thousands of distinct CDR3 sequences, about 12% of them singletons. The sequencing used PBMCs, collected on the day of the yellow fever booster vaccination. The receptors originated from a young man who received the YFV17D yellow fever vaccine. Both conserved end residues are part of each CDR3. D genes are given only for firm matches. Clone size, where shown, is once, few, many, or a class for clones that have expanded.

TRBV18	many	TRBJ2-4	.	CASSPGSFQYF	TGTGCCAGCTCACCCGGGTCCTTTCAGTACTTC
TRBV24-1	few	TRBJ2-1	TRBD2	CATSGLSTSFEQFF	TGTGCCACCAGTGGCCTTTCGACTAGCTTTGAGCAGTTCTTC
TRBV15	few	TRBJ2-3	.	CATSRGLDRSTDTQYF	TGTGCCACCAGCAGAGGTTTGGACAGAAGCACAGATACGCAGTATTTT
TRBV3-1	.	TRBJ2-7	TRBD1	CASSRGQGQPYEQYF	TGTGCCAGCAGCCGGGGACAGGGCCAGCCCTACGAGCAGTACTTC
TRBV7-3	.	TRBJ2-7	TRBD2	CASSPGLAGLTEQYF	TGTGCCAGCAGCCCGGGACTAGCGGGACTAACCGAGCAGTACTTC
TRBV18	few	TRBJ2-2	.	CASSPRASDTGELFF	TGTGCCAGCTCACCTCGCGCGTCAGACACCGGGGAGCTGTTTTTT
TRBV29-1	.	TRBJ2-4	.	CSGTTALKNIQYF	TGCAGCGGGACAACGGCCCTCAAAAACATTCAGTACTTC
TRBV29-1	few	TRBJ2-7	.	CSFKTDGASYEQYF	TGCAGCTTCAAAACGGACGGGGCTTCCTACGAGCAGTACTTC
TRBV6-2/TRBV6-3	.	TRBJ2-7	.	CVTATSLYEQYF	TGTGTCACAGCGACTAGTTTGTACGAGCAGTACTTC
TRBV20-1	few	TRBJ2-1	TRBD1	CSARGGTGNNEQFF	TGCAGTGCTAGAGGCGGGACAGGGAACAATGAGCAGTTCTTC
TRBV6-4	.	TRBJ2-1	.	CASSDSNNEQFF	TGTGCCAGCAGTGACTCGAACAATGAGCAGTTCTTC
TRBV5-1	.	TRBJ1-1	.	CASSTPQVGNTEAFF	TGCGCCAGCAGCACCCCACAGGTGGGGAACACTGAAGCTTTCTTT
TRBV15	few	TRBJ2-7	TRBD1	CATSRVLGGTGTYEQYF	TGTGCCACCAGCAGAGTTTTGGGCGGGACAGGGACCTACGAGCAGTACTTC
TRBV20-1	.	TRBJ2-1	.	CSAREILRYEQFF	TGCAGTGCTAGAGAAATCCTTCGGTATGAGCAGTTCTTC
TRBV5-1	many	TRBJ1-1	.	CASSPEGRNTEAFF	TGCGCCAGCAGTCCCGAAGGACGGAACACTGAAGCTTTCTTT
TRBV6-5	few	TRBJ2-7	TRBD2	CASSYSATSATYEQYF	TGTGCCAGCAGTTACTCGGCGACTAGCGCGACCTACGAGCAGTACTTC